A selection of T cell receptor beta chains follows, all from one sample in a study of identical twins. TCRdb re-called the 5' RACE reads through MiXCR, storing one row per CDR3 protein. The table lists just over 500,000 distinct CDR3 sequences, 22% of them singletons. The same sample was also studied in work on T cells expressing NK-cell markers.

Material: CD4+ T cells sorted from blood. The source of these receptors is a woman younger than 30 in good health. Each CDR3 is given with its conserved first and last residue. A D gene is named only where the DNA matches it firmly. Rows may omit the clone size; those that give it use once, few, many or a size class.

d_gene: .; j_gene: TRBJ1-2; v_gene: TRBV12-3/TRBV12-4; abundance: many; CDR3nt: TGTGCCAGCAGTGCGAGAGAAACAGGGCCCTATGGCTACACCTTC; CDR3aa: CASSARETGPYGYTF
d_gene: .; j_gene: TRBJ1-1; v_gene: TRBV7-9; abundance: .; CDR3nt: TGTGCCAGCAGCTTGGCTGCGAGGGCCACTGAAGCTTTCTTT; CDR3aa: CASSLAARATEAFF
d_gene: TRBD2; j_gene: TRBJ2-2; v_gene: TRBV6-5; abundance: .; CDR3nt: TGTGCCAGCAGTTATACTAGCGGCGCGAACACCGGGGAGCTGTTTTTT; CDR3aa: CASSYTSGANTGELFF
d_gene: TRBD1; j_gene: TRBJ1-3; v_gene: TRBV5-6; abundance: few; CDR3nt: TGTGCCAGCACTTGGGACAGAGGAAACACCATATATTTT; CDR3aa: CASTWDRGNTIYF
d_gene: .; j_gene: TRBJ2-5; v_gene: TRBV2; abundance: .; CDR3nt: TGTGCCAGCAGCGTCTACAGGGAGACCCAGTACTTC; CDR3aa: CASSVYRETQYF
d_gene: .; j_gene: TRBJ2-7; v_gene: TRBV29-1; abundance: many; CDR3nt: TGCAGCGTACAGGGATTTGGGTACGAGCAGTACTTC; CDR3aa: CSVQGFGYEQYF
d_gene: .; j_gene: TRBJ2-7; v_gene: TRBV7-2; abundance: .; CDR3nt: TGTGCCAGCAGCCCCGCCCCACCGGGACTTGCCAACAGCGAGCAGTACTTC; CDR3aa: CASSPAPPGLANSEQYF
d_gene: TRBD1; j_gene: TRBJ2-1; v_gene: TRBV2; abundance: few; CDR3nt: TGTGCCAGCAGAGCCACAAGGGACAGGGGGCAGGGTGAGCAGTTCTTC; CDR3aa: CASRATRDRGQGEQFF
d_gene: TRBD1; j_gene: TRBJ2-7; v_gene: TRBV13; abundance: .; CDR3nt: TGTGCCAGCAGCCCCTACAGGGGGTCCTACGAGCAGTACTTC; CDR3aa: CASSPYRGSYEQYF
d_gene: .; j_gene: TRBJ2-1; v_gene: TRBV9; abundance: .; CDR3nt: TGTGCCAGCAGCCCAAGGGACGGAGACAATGAGCAGTTCTTC; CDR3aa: CASSPRDGDNEQFF
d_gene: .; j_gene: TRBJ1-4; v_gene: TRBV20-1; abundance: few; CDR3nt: TGCAGTGCTAGTGGTAGTGAAAAACTGTTTTTT; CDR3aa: CSASGSEKLFF
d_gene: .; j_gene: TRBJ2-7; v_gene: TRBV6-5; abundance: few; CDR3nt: TGTGCCAGCAGTTACCAGGGGAATGAGCAGTACTTC; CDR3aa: CASSYQGNEQYF
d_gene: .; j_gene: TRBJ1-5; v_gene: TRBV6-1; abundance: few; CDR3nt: TGTGCCACCTCCACTGGGGGAGGGTGGCAGCCCCAGCATTTT; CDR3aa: CATSTGGGWQPQHF
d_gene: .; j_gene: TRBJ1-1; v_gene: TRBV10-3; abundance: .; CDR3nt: TGTGCCATCAGTGAACGGGGGCCGAACACTGAAGCTTTCTTT; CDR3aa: CAISERGPNTEAFF
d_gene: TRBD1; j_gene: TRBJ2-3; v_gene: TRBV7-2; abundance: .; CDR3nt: TGTGCCAGCAGCCTGCAAGGGGGCGGGACAGATACGCAGTATTTT; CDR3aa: CASSLQGGGTDTQYF
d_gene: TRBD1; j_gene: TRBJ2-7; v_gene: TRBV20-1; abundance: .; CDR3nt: TGCAGTGCCCCCTCCCGGGACAGAAACTACGAGCAGTACTTC; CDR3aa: CSAPSRDRNYEQYF
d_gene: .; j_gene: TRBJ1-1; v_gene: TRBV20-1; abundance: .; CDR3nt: TGCAGTGCCGCCCCCGGGGGCGGTGAAGCTTTCTTT; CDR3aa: CSAAPGGGEAFF
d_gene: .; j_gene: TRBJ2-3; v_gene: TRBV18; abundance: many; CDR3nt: TGTGCCAGCAGCCCAACTAGCACAGATACGCAGTATTTT; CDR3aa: CASSPTSTDTQYF
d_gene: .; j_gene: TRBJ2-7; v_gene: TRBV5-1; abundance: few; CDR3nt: TGCGCCAGCAGCTTGTACGGACGGTTTGGCGAGCAGTACTTC; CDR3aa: CASSLYGRFGEQYF
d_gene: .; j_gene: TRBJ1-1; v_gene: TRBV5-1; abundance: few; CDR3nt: TGCGCCAGCAGCTTGGGAGCCTCGAACACTGAAGCTTTCTTT; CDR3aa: CASSLGASNTEAFF
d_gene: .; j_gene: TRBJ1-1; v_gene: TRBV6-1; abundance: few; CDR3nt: TGTGCCAGCAGGAAAACAGGGAGCACTGAAGCTTTCTTT; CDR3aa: CASRKTGSTEAFF
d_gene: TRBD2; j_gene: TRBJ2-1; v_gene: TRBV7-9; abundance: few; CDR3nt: TGTGCCAGCATCCCTCCACTTCGGGAGGGCTTTCACAATGAGCAGTTCTTC; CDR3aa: CASIPPLREGFHNEQFF
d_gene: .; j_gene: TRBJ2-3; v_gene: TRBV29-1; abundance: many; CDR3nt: TGCAGCGGAAACGAGGCCACAGATACGCAGTATTTT; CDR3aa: CSGNEATDTQYF
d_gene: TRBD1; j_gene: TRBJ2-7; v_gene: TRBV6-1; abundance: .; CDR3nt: TGTGCCAGTAATAAACTCCGGGACAGGGCGAAAGAGCAGTACTTC; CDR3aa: CASNKLRDRAKEQYF
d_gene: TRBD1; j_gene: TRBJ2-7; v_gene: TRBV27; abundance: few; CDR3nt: TGTGCCAGCAGTTTATATGGGACAGGCTACGAGCAGTACTTC; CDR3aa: CASSLYGTGYEQYF
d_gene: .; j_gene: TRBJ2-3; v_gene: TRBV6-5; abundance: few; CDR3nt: TGTGCCAGCAGTTACAGGGGCATCATAGATGATACGCAGTATTTT; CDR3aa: CASSYRGIIDDTQYF
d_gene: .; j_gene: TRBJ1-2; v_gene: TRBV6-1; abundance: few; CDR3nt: TGTGCCAGCAGTCGTCGCACAGCCTACTATGGCTACACCTTC; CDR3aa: CASSRRTAYYGYTF
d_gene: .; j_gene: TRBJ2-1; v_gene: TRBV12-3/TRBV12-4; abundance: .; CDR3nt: TGTGCCACAGGGGAATACAATGAGCAGTTCTTC; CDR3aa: CATGEYNEQFF
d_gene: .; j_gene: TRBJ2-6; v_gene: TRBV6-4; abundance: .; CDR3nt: TGTGCCAGCAGTGGAGAGGGCGCAGGGGCCAACGTCCTGACTTTC; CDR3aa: CASSGEGAGANVLTF
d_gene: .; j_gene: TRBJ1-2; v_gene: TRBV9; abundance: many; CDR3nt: TGTGCCAGCACCCGGACTAACTATGGCTACACCTTC; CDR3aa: CASTRTNYGYTF
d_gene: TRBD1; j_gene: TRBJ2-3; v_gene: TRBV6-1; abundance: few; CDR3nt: TGTGCCAGCAGGACCGGGACAGGGTCGGATACGCAGTATTTT; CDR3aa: CASRTGTGSDTQYF
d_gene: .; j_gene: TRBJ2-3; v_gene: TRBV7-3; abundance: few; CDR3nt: TGTGCCAGCAGCTTCCCCGAGGGTACGCAGTATTTT; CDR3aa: CASSFPEGTQYF
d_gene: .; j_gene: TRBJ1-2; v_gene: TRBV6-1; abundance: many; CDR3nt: TGTGCCAGCAGTGAACATGGGGACTATGGCTACACCTTC; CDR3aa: CASSEHGDYGYTF
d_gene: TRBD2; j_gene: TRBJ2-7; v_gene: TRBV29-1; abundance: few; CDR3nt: TGCAGCGTTAATCTAGCGGGCTACGAGCAGTACTTC; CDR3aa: CSVNLAGYEQYF
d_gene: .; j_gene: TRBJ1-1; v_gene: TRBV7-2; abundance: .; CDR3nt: TGTGCCAGCAGCTACCAGGCCAGAAGCACTGAAGCTTTCTTT; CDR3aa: CASSYQARSTEAFF